Listed below are T cell receptor beta chains from one sample, sequenced in a study of identical twins. TCRdb passed the 5' RACE reads through MiXCR, listing each CDR3 protein once. The sample shows about 810,000 distinct CDR3 sequences, about 12% of them seen only once. These sequences were also reported in another study, on yellow fever vaccine responses in identical twins.

The material sequenced was PBMCs. These receptors were collected from a woman aged 18-30 years in good health. Both conserved end residues are part of each CDR3. Each record gives: D gene, J gene, CDR3 length, V gene, CDR3 protein. A D gene is named only where the DNA matches it firmly.

.	TRBJ2-3	13	TRBV20-1	CSARTWEADTQYF
TRBD1	TRBJ1-5	16	TRBV20-1	CSARPTNTGANQPQHF
TRBD2	TRBJ2-7	15	TRBV3-1	CASSQASTSTYEQYF
.	TRBJ2-3	14	TRBV29-1	CSVDLAYSTDTQYF
TRBD1	TRBJ2-2	17	TRBV7-9	CASRPRDRGLNTGELFF
.	TRBJ1-2	13	TRBV12-3/TRBV12-4	CASTPRGNYGYTF
.	TRBJ1-5	15	TRBV28	CASSFGQILNQPQHF
.	TRBJ1-1	14	TRBV10-3	CAISDGGRNTEAFF
.	TRBJ2-2	13	TRBV20-1	CSARASNTGELFF
.	TRBJ2-6	17	TRBV5-1	CASSLAGQLSGANVLTF
.	TRBJ2-4	16	TRBV20-1	CSAGRTGATPKNIQYF
TRBD1	TRBJ2-1	14	TRBV20-1	CSAPRQGSYNEQFF
TRBD2	TRBJ2-3	14	TRBV6-2/TRBV6-3	CASRIAGGTDTQYF
.	TRBJ2-2	16	TRBV5-4	CASSLVGLGSSGELFF
.	TRBJ1-2	16	TRBV5-1	CASSLAYDKAGRGYTF
.	TRBJ2-1	16	TRBV5-1	CASSFRQTGSYNEQFF
TRBD1	TRBJ2-1	14	TRBV14	CASSLGQSNNEQFF
.	TRBJ1-1	10	TRBV29-1	CSVVDTEAFF
.	TRBJ2-1	14	TRBV24-1	CATSDFSRGGEQFF
.	TRBJ2-2	17	TRBV5-1	CTSSLVFSGLNTGELFF
.	TRBJ2-1	15	TRBV7-9	CASSLLFNRDGEQFF
.	TRBJ1-1	13	TRBV7-9	CASSLAESSQAFF
TRBD1	TRBJ2-1	15	TRBV5-1	CASSWTGESYNEQFF
TRBD1	TRBJ2-2	15	TRBV5-1	CASSKSQGPVGELFF
.	TRBJ2-2	16	TRBV5-6	CASSWEQGANTGELFF
TRBD2	TRBJ2-3	18	TRBV11-1	CASRFTSGPYESTDTQYF
.	TRBJ2-3	16	TRBV21-1	CASSKASAGGPDTQYF
.	TRBJ2-5	14	TRBV7-2	CASSQMTVQETQYF
.	TRBJ2-1	15	TRBV2	CASSEEVGAYNEQFF
.	TRBJ2-3	14	TRBV20-1	CSALPVPSTDTQYF
.	TRBJ2-1	14	TRBV12-3/TRBV12-4	CASSFSPGYNEQFF
TRBD1	TRBJ2-3	13	TRBV20-1	CSARRQGADTQYF
TRBD2	TRBJ2-1	19	TRBV20-1	CSASDLAGVLPSSYNEQFF
TRBD2	TRBJ2-1	19	TRBV2	CASSEAHASGRHGDNEQFF
TRBD2	TRBJ2-1	15	TRBV28	CASSFRLAVTNEQFF
.	TRBJ2-3	15	TRBV7-2	CASSLGSGLTDTQYF
TRBD1	TRBJ2-5	14	TRBV20-1	CSAFLDRAQETQYF
.	TRBJ1-5	13	TRBV10-3	CAISGGASQPQHF
TRBD1	TRBJ2-6	16	TRBV7-8	CASNRGRFTGANVLTF
.	TRBJ2-7	16	TRBV3-1	CASSPHQGSSSYEQYF
TRBD2	TRBJ2-1	14	TRBV4-2	CASSSMTSEHEQFF
TRBD2	TRBJ2-7	18	TRBV6-5	CASSYGGVGSGSIYEQYF
.	TRBJ2-7	15	TRBV20-1	CSAAKTGGSGYEQYF
.	TRBJ2-7	17	TRBV20-1	CSANGRSRDRRDYEQYF
.	TRBJ2-4	13	TRBV5-8	CASSRGSLTVQYF
.	TRBJ1-1	18	TRBV11-1	CASSPGSVQNRLNTEAFF